The clone carrying this TCR beta chain was seen repeatedly, ten times or more. Its specificity is unknown. Germline values: CDR1 MDHEN, CDR2 SYDVKM. V gave up 5 bases and J gave up 1 base; unmatched junction bases: 13. The CDR3 is 17 amino acids. Each hyperthyroidism patient was newly diagnosed, with under 2 months' duration, and aged 18 to 65. Fresh peripheral blood, around 10 ml, was the PBMC source. For repertoire sequencing, the TCR beta CDR3 regions were amplified from RNA transcripts. Second-round multiplex PCR came after first-round RT-PCR with HTBI primers. TCRdb processed the multiplex PCR reads anew with MiXCR; each CDR3 protein has one entry. In the table there are 500,000 to 700,000 distinct CDR3 sequences, around a fifth of which are singletons. The data derive from a study of Graves' ophthalmopathy and Graves' hyperthyroidism. Study-level findings and limits: A majority of expanded thyroid clonotypes exceeding 0.001 frequency were likewise present in blood.

The J gene is TRBJ2-7, the V gene TRBV28; TRBD2 matches 8 bases. The sequence derives from a young woman with stable Graves' hyperthyroidism. Some clones in this sample may be carry-over from other donors' samples. Material for sequencing was peripheral blood. In DNA form, the CDR3 reads TGTGCCAGCAGTCCCCTCGCGGGAGGCCTCAAATCCTACGAGCAGTACTTC. As protein: CASSPLAGGLKSYEQYF.